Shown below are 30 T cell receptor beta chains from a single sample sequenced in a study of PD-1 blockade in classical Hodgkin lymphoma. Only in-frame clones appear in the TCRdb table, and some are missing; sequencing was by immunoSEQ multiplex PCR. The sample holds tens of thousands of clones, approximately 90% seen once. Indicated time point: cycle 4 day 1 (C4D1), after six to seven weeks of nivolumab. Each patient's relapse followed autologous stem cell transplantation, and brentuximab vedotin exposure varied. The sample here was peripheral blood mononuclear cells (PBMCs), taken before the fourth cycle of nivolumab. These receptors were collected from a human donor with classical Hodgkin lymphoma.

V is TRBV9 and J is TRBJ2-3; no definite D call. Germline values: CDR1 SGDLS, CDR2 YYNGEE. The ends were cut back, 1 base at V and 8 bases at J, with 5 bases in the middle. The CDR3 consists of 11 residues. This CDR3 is CASSVLGTQYF. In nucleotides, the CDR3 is TGTGCCAGCAGCGTATTAGGTACGCAGTATTTT.

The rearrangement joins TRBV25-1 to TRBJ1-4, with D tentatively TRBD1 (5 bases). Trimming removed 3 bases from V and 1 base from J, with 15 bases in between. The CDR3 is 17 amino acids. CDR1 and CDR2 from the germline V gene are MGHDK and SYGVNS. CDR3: CASSELPQGVTNEKLFF. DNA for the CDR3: TGTGCCAGCAGTGAGCTTCCTCAGGGAGTAACTAATGAAAAACTGTTTTTT.

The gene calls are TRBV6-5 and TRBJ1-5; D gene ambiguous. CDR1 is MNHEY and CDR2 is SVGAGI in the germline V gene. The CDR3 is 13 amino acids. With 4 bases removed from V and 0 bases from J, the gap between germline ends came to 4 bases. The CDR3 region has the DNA TGTGCCAGCAGTTTCTTTAGCAATCAGCCCCAGCATTTT. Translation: CASSFFSNQPQHF.

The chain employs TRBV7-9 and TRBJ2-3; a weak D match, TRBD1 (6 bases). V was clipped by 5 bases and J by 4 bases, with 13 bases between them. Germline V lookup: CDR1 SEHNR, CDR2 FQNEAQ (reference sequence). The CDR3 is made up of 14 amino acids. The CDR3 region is CASSPYRDPDTQYF. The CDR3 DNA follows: TGTGCCAGCAGCCCATACAGGGACCCAGATACGCAGTATTTT. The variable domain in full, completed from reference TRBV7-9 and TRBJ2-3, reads DTGVSQNPRHKITKRGQNVTFRCDPISEHNRLYWYRQTLGQGPEFLTYFQNEAQLEKSRLLSDRFSAERPKGSFSTLEIQRTEQGDSAMYLCASSPYRDPDTQYFGPGTRLTVL.

CDR3 DNA: TGTGCCAGCAGAAGAGCGGGGAGTAGCACAGATACGCAGTATTTT. Amino acid sequence: CASRRAGSSTDTQYF. The J gene is TRBJ2-3, the V gene TRBV9; TRBD2 matches 7 bases. Unmatched junction bases numbered 6, after V lost 5 bases and J lost 0 bases. Germline-derived CDR1 and CDR2 are SGDLS and YYNGEE. The length of the CDR3 is 15 residues. Supplemented by reference TRBV9 and TRBJ2-3, the full variable domain reads DSGVTQTPKHLITATGQRVTLRCSPRSGDLSVYWYQQSLDQGLQFLIQYYNGEERAKGNILERFSAQQFPDLHSELNLSSLELGDSALYFCASRRAGSSTDTQYFGPGTRLTVL.

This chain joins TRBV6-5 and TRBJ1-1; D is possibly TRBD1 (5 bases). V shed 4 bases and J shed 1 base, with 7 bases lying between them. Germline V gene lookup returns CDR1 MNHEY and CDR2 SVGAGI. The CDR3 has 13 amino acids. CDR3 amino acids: CASSFTGNTEAFF. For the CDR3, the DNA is TGTGCCAGCAGTTTCACAGGGAACACTGAAGCTTTCTTT.

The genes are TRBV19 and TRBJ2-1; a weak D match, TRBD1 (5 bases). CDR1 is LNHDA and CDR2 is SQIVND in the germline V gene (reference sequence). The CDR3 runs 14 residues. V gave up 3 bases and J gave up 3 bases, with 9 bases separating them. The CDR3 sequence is CASSIETVYNEQFF. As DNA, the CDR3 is TGTGCCAGTAGTATCGAGACAGTCTACAATGAGCAGTTCTTC.

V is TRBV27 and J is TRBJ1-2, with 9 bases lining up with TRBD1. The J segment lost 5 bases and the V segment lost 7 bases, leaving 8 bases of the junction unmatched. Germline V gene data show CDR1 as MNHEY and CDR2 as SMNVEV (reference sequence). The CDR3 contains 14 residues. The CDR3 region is CASTPGTGFYGYTF. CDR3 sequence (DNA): TGTGCCAGCACCCCCGGGACAGGGTTTTATGGCTACACCTTC.

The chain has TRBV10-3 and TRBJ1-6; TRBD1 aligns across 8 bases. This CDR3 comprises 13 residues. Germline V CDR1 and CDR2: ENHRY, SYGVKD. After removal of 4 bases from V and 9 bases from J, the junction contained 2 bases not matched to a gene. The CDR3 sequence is CAISGTGSSPLHF. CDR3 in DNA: TGTGCCATCAGTGGGACAGGGAGTTCACCCCTCCACTTT.

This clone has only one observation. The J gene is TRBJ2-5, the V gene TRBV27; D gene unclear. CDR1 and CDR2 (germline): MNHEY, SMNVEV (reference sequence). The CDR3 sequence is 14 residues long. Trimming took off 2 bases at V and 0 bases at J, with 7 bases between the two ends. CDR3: CASSLRRDQETQYF. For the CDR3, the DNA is TGTGCCAGCAGTTTACGTCGGGACCAAGAGACCCAGTACTTC.

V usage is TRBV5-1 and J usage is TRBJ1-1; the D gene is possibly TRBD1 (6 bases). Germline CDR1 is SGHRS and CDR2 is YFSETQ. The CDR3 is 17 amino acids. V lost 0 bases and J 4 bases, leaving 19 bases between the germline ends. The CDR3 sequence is CASSLVLSGDGTTEAFF. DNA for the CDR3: TGCGCCAGCAGCTTGGTGTTATCAGGGGATGGGACCACTGAAGCTTTCTTT. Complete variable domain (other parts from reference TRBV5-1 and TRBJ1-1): KAGVTQTPRYLIKTRGQQVTLSCSPISGHRSVSWYQQTPGQGLQFLFEYFSETQRNKGNFPGRFSGRQFSNSRSEMNVSTLELGDSALYLCASSLVLSGDGTTEAFFGQGTRLTVV.

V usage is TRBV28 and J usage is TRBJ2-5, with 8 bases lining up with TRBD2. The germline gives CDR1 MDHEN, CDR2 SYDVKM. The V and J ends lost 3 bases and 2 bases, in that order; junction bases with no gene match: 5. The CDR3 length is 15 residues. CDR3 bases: TGTGCCAGCAGTTTTGCGAGCGGGGGACAAGAGACCCAGTACTTC. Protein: CASSFASGGQETQYF.

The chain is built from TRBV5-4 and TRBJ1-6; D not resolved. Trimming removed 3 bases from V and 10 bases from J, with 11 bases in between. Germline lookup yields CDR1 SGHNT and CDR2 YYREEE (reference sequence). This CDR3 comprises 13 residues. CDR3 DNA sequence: TGTGCCAGCAGCTGGAGCTCGGACTCACCCCTCCACTTT. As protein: CASSWSSDSPLHF. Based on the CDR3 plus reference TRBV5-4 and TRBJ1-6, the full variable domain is ETGVTQSPTHLIKTRGQQVTLRCSSQSGHNTVSWYQQALGQGPQFIFQYYREEENGRGNFPPRFSGLQFPNYSSELNVNALELDDSALYLCASSWSSDSPLHFGNGTRLTVT.

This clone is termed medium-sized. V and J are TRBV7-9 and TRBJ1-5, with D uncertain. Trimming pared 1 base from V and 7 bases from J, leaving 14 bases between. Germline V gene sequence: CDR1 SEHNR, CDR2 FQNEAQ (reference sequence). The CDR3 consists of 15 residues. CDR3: CASSLGEGAVQPQHF. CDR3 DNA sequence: TGTGCCAGCAGCTTAGGCGAAGGCGCAGTACAGCCCCAGCATTTT.

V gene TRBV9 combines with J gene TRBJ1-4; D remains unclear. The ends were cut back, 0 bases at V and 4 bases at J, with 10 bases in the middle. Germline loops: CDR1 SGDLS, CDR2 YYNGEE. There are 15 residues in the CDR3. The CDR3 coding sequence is TGTGCCAGCAGCGTAGGGGGAGAGGTTAATGAAAAACTGTTTTTT. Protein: CASSVGGEVNEKLFF.

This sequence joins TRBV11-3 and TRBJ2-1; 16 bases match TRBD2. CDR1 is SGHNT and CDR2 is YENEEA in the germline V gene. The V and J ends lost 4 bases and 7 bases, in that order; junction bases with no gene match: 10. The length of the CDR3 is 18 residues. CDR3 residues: CASSSRGTSGGALNEQFF. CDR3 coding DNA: TGTGCCAGCAGCTCAAGAGGGACTAGCGGGGGGGCCCTGAATGAGCAGTTCTTC.

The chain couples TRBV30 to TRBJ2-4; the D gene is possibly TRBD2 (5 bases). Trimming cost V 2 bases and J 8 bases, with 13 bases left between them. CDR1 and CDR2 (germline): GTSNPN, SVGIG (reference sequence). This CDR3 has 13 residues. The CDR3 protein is CAWSSPSRDIQYF. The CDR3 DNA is TGTGCCTGGAGTTCGCCGTCGAGGGACATTCAGTACTTC.

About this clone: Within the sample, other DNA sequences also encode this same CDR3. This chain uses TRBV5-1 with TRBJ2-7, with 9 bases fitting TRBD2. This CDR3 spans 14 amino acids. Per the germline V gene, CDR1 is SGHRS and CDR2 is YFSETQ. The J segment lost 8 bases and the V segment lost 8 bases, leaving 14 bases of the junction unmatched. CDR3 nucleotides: TGCGCCAGTAGCCCCAACGCGGGGGGGTTACAGCAGTACTTC. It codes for CASSPNAGGLQQYF.

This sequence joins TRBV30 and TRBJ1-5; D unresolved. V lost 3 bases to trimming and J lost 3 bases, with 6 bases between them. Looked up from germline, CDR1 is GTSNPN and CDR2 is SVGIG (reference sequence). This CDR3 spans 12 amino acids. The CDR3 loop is CAWSPPNQPQHF. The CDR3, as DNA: TGTGCCTGGAGCCCCCCCAATCAGCCCCAGCATTTT.

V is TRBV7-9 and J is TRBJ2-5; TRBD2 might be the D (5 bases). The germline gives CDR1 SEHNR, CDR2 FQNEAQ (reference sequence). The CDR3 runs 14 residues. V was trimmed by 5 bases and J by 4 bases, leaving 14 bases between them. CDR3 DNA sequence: TGTGCCAGCAGCCCCGCTACTAGGGTAGAGACCCAGTACTTC. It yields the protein CASSPATRVETQYF.

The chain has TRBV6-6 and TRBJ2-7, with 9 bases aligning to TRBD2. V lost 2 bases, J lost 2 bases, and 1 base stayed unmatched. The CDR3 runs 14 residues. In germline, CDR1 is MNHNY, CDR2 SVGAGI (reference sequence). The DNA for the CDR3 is TGTGCCAGCAGTTACCTAGCGGGGACCTACGAGCAGTACTTC. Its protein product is CASSYLAGTYEQYF.

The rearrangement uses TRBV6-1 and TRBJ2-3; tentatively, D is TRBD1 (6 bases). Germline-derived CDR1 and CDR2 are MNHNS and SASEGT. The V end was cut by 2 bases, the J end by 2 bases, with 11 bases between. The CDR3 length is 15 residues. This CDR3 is CASSETGPLTDTQYF. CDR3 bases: TGTGCCAGCAGTGAAACAGGGCCCCTCACAGATACGCAGTATTTT.

The CDR3 bases are TGTGCCAGCAGTTTCCTACAGGGTTATGGCTACACCTTC. This translates into CASSFLQGYGYTF. The chain employs TRBV27 and TRBJ1-2, with D perhaps matching TRBD1 (6 bases). This CDR3 has 13 amino acids. Germline lookup yields CDR1 MNHEY and CDR2 SMNVEV (reference sequence). V lost 3 bases and J lost 5, with 10 bases in between.

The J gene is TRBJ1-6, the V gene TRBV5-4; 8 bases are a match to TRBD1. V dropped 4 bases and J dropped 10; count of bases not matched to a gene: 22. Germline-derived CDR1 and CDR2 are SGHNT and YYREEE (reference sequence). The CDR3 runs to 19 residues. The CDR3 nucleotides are TGTGCCAGCAGCCGCTTCGGGACAGGCTTCATCTTAGGAAGATCACCCCTCCACTTT. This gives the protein CASSRFGTGFILGRSPLHF.

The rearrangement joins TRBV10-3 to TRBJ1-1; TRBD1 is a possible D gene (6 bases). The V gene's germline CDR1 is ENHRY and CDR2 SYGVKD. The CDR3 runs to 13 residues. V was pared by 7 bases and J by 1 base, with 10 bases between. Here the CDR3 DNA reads TGTGCCATCACAGGGGAGAAGAACACTGAAGCTTTCTTT. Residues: CAITGEKNTEAFF.

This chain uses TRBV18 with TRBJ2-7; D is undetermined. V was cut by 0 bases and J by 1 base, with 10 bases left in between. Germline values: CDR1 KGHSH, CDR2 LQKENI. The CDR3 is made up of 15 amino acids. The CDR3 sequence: CASSPPIRGSYEQYF. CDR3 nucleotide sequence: TGTGCCAGCTCACCACCGATTCGCGGATCCTACGAGCAGTACTTC.

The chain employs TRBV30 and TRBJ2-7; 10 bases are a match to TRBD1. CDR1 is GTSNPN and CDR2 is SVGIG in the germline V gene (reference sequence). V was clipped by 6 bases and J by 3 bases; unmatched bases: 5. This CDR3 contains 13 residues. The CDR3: CACKTGGLYEQYF. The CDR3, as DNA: TGTGCCTGTAAGACAGGGGGCCTCTACGAGCAGTACTTC.

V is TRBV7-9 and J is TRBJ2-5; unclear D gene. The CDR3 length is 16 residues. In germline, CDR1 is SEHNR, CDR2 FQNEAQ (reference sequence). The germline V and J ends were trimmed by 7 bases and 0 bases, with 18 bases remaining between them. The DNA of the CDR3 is TGTGCCAGCACCCCCCGGCCCACTTTGAACCAAGAGACCCAGTACTTC. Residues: CASTPRPTLNQETQYF.

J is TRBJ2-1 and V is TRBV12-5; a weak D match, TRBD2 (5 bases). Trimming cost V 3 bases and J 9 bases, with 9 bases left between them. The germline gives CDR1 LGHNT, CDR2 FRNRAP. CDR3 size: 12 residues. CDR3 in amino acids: CASGLSAGEQFF. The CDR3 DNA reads TGTGCTAGTGGTTTAAGTGCGGGTGAGCAGTTCTTC. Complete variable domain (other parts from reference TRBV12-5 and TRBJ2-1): DARVTQTPRHKVTEMGQEVTMRCQPILGHNTVFWYRQTMMQGLELLAYFRNRAPLDDSGMPKDRFSAEMPDATLATLKIQPSEPRDSAVYFCASGLSAGEQFFGPGTRLTVL.

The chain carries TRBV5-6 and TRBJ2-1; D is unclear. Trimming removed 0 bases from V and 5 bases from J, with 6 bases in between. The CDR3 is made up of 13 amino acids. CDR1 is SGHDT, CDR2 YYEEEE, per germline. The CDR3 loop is CASSLVYDNEQFF. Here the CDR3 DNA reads TGTGCCAGCAGCTTGGTCTATGACAATGAGCAGTTCTTC.